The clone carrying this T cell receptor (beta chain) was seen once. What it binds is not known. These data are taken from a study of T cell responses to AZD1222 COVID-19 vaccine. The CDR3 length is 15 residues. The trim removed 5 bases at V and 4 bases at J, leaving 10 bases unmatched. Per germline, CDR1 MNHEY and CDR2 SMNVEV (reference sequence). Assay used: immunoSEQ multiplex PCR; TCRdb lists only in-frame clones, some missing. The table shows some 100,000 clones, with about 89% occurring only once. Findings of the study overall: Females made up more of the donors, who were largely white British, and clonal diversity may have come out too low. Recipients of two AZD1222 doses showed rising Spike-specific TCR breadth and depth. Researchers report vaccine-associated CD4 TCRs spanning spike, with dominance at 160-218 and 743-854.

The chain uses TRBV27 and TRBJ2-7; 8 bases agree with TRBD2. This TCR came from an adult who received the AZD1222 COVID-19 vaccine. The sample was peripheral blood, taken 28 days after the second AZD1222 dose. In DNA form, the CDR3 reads TGTGCCAGCAGTAGTATCCTGGGACTAGTATACGAGCAGTACTTC. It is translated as CASSSILGLVYEQYF.